The clone carrying this T cell receptor (beta chain) was detected only a few times. Its specificity is unknown. These data originate in a study of T-cell reconstitution after alpha-beta-depleted transplantation in children. Broader study findings: Recipient T cells and thymic progenitors that survived were the source of the high TCRbeta diversity seen at day 60 in some patients.

The CDR3 has 16 amino acids. Trimming at V came to 0 bases and at J to 5 bases, leaving 6 bases not matched to a gene. The germline gives CDR1 MNHEY, CDR2 SVGAGI. A TCRbeta library incorporating unique molecular identifiers was prepared. MiXCR, applied by TCRdb to the PCR reads, yields one record per CDR3 protein. The sample contains around 450,000 distinct CDR3 sequences, about 45% of which appear only once. The origin of this receptor is a girl aged 2 to 10 with aplastic anemia, due to receive a stem cell transplant. Sequenced material: PBMCs, taken before TCRalphabeta/CD19-depleted stem cell transplant. The chain couples TRBV6-5 to TRBJ2-3; 9 bases align to TRBD2. The CDR3 protein is CASSYSSGSRRDTQYF. Here the CDR3 DNA reads TGTGCCAGCAGTTACTCTAGCGGGAGTAGGAGAGATACGCAGTATTTT.